This T cell receptor beta chain was observed in a study of T-cell memory formation after mild COVID-19. Trimming took off 0 bases at V and 7 bases at J, with 12 bases between the two ends. The CDR3 is made up of 15 amino acids. Germline CDR1 and CDR2: SGHTA and FQGNSA. Via MiXCR, TCRdb re-called the 5' RACE reads, giving one row per CDR3 protein. The table lists almost 35,000 distinct CDR3 sequences, around 8% of them singletons, with just under 30% in the top ten. This sequence was found in a man between 18 and 35 years old who had mild COVID-19 (a few samples of this study predate the infection). Cell type and time point are not known. The sequenced sample consisted of PBMCs or a T cell subset sorted from them (not recorded which). The chain has TRBV7-2 and TRBJ2-2; D unresolved. CDR3 sequence reads: CASSLAASEGGELFF. In nucleotides, the CDR3 is TGTGCCAGCAGCTTAGCGGCCAGCGAAGGCGGGGAGCTGTTTTTT.